This T cell receptor (beta chain) is from a study of T cell responses to AZD1222 COVID-19 vaccine. Germline lookup yields CDR1 SGHAT and CDR2 FQNNGV. The ends were cut back, 5 bases at V and 0 bases at J, with 7 bases in the middle. The CDR3 contains 13 residues. As concerns this clone: The sample has other DNA sequences that encode this CDR3 too.

The data were produced by immunoSEQ multiplex PCR, yet TCRdb's version contains in-frame clones alone and is incomplete. The sample has under 200,000 clones; about 90% are singletons. The source material was peripheral blood, sampled on day 0 of AZD1222 vaccination. This rearrangement joins TRBV11-2 to TRBJ2-5; D uncertain. The sequence came from an adult in good health. For the CDR3, the DNA is TGTGCCAGCAGCGCAGGCTACCAAGAGACCCAGTACTTC. Amino acids: CASSAGYQETQYF.